Presented here are 32 T cell receptor beta chains from one specimen sequenced in a study of T cells in Graves' hyperthyroidism and ophthalmopathy. What was amplified from RNA transcripts were TCR beta CDR3 regions. HTBI primers were employed in a first-round RT-PCR of the TCR CDR3. TCRdb re-called the multiplex PCR reads through MiXCR, storing one row per CDR3 protein. The data show fewer than 700,000 distinct CDR3 sequences, approximately 17% seen once. Material: blood. Source of these receptors: a woman aged 18-29 years with Graves' ophthalmopathy.

This clonotype was counted a few times. V gene TRBV20-1 combines with J gene TRBJ2-2; D unresolved. V was trimmed by 0 bases and J by 2 bases, leaving 10 bases between them. Germline V gene data show CDR1 as DFQATT and CDR2 as SNEGSKA (reference sequence). This CDR3 has 15 residues. The chain's CDR3 is CSARDLDHNTGELFF. CDR3 DNA sequence: TGCAGTGCTAGAGATCTGGACCACAACACCGGGGAGCTGTTTTTT.

In regard to this clonotype: This may be a read error, as it is one base from a much larger clone. The V and J genes are TRBV5-1 and TRBJ1-1; TRBD1 agrees at 7 bases. The CDR3 has 14 residues. Germline CDR1 SGHRS, CDR2 YFSETQ. The V segment lost 5 bases and the J segment 6 bases; nucleotides outside the gene matches: 10. The chain's CDR3 is CASRRGSQGSEAFF. The CDR3 DNA sequence: TGCGCCAGCAGGAGGGGGTCACAGGGGTCTGAAGCTTTCTTT.

Ten or more counts support this clonotype. V gene TRBV27 combines with J gene TRBJ1-5; D may be TRBD1 (6 bases). V dropped 6 bases and J dropped 4 bases, with 13 bases sitting between them. The CDR3 has 14 amino acids. Germline CDR1 is MNHEY and CDR2 is SMNVEV (reference sequence). The CDR3 DNA is TGTGCCAGCAGAGATACAGGGTCGAATCAGCCCCAGCATTTT. Protein: CASRDTGSNQPQHF.

This clonotype was counted many times. The V and J genes are TRBV18 and TRBJ2-7; D may be TRBD2 (5 bases). The CDR3 is 14 residues long. CDR1 and CDR2 from the germline V gene are KGHSH and LQKENI. V was pared by 3 bases and J by 0 bases, with 9 bases between. CDR3 residues: CASSPNGLSYEQYF. The CDR3 DNA reads TGTGCCAGCTCACCCAACGGACTCTCCTACGAGCAGTACTTC.

The rearrangement links TRBV5-1 to TRBJ2-5, with D possibly being TRBD2 (5 bases). V was cut by 7 bases and J by 1 base, with 14 bases left in between. The CDR3 has 14 residues. Germline V gene lookup returns CDR1 SGHRS and CDR2 YFSETQ. In DNA form, the CDR3 reads TGCGCCAGCCGGTTAAGCGGATTCCAAGAGACCCAGTACTTC. Its translation is CASRLSGFQETQYF.

V gene TRBV13 combines with J gene TRBJ2-5; weak D call: TRBD2 (6 bases). The CDR3 runs 15 residues. The germline V and J ends were trimmed by 2 bases and 5 bases, with 15 bases remaining between them. Germline lookup yields CDR1 PRHDT and CDR2 FYEKMQ (reference sequence). The CDR3 region has the DNA TGTGCCAGCAGCTTAAGAAAGGGAGGTTGGGAGACCCAGTACTTC. Protein: CASSLRKGGWETQYF.

This clonotype was observed at least ten times. The chain uses TRBV28 and TRBJ2-7; D unresolved. Per the germline V gene, CDR1 is MDHEN and CDR2 is SYDVKM. The CDR3 has 18 amino acids. The V gene lost 6 bases and the J gene lost 0 bases, with 24 bases spanning the gap. CDR3 amino acids: CASSPLRASDGSSYEQYF. The CDR3 coding sequence is TGTGCCAGCAGCCCACTAAGGGCTTCCGACGGCAGCTCCTACGAGCAGTACTTC. The full variable domain, completed using reference TRBV28 and TRBJ2-7, is DVKVTQSSRYLVKRTGEKVFLECVQDMDHENMFWYRQDPGLGLRLIYFSYDVKMKEKGDIPEGYSVSREKKERFSLILESASTNQTSMYLCASSPLRASDGSSYEQYFGPGTRLTVT.

This clonotype was picked up many times. The genes are TRBV6-1 and TRBJ1-1; the D is unclear. The CDR3 loop spans 18 amino acids. Trimming took 7 bases from V and 0 from J, leaving 24 bases between them. Per germline, CDR1 MNHNS and CDR2 SASEGT. DNA of the CDR3: TGTGCCAGCATCCCCGATTCGGGATCCCCAAACCTGAACACTGAAGCTTTCTTT. It specifies CASIPDSGSPNLNTEAFF.

In its sample, this clonotype was seen many times. The chain is built from TRBV19 and TRBJ1-4; no reliable D call. V dropped 9 bases and J dropped 4 bases, with 18 bases sitting between them. The CDR3 consists of 15 residues. Germline V gene sequence: CDR1 LNHDA, CDR2 SQIVND (reference sequence). The CDR3 here is CASRGDGVDNEKLFF. CDR3 DNA sequence: TGTGCCAGCCGGGGAGACGGGGTCGATAATGAAAAACTGTTTTTT.

Many counts were recorded for this clonotype. The CDR3 coding sequence is TGTGCCAGCAGTCCAAAACCGGGACGGGTTGGTGGCTACACCTTC. As protein: CASSPKPGRVGGYTF. V gene TRBV6-2 or TRBV6-3 combines with J gene TRBJ1-2, with D perhaps matching TRBD1 (5 bases). This CDR3 comprises 15 residues. Trimming took 5 bases from V and 7 from J, leaving 20 bases between them. The germline V gene has CDR1 MNHEY and CDR2 SVGEGT.

The chain combines TRBV9 with TRBJ2-1; 9 bases line up with TRBD2. Trimming at V came to 1 base and at J to 3 bases, leaving 8 bases not matched to a gene. The CDR3 covers 17 residues. Germline loops: CDR1 SGDLS, CDR2 YYNGEE. The CDR3 bases are TGTGCCAGCAGCGTAATCGGCGGGGGGGGAAACTACAATGAGCAGTTCTTC. This encodes CASSVIGGGGNYNEQFF. Combining the CDR3 with reference TRBV9 and TRBJ2-1 gives the whole variable domain DSGVTQTPKHLITATGQRVTLRCSPRSGDLSVYWYQQSLDQGLQFLIQYYNGEERAKGNILERFSAQQFPDLHSELNLSSLELGDSALYFCASSVIGGGGNYNEQFFGPGTRLTVL.

This clonotype was counted only a few times. V gene TRBV4-1 combines with J gene TRBJ2-1; 9 nucleotides align to TRBD2. Losses at the gene ends were 0 bases for V and 4 bases for J; bases not matched to a gene: 7. The germline gives CDR1 MGHRA, CDR2 YSYEKL. This CDR3 is built from 17 residues. The CDR3 spells CASSQDGGGRGYNEQFF. The CDR3 coding sequence is TGCGCCAGCAGCCAAGATGGAGGCGGGAGGGGGTACAATGAGCAGTTCTTC.

This clonotype was found a few times. The chain carries TRBV6-1 and TRBJ2-1; D unclear. This CDR3 has 15 amino acids. Germline V CDR1 and CDR2: MNHNS, SASEGT. V was shortened by 5 bases and J by 0 bases, with 11 bases between the two germline ends. The CDR3 DNA reads TGTGCCAGCAGTTCAGGTGTTGGCTCCTACAATGAGCAGTTCTTC. Protein sequence: CASSSGVGSYNEQFF.

This chain links TRBV20-1 with TRBJ1-5, with TRBD1 matching over 7 bases. The V gene's germline CDR1 is DFQATT and CDR2 SNEGSKA (reference sequence). This CDR3 contains 16 residues. V lost 3 bases, J lost 3 bases, and 11 bases stayed unmatched. The CDR3: CSASPRTGLNNQPQHF. In DNA form, the CDR3 reads TGCAGTGCTAGCCCCCGGACAGGACTAAACAATCAGCCCCAGCATTTT.

This clonotype was seen many times. The J gene is TRBJ2-1, the V gene TRBV5-8; a possible D gene is TRBD1 (5 bases). The germline V and J ends were trimmed by 0 bases and 3 bases, with 10 bases remaining between them. Looked up from germline, CDR1 is SGHTS and CDR2 is YDEGEE. The CDR3 spans 15 residues. The CDR3 spells CASSLGKQVYNEQFF. CDR3 in DNA: TGTGCCAGCAGCTTGGGGAAACAGGTCTACAATGAGCAGTTCTTC.

This clonotype was detected only a few times. V and J are TRBV29-1 and TRBJ2-3, with TRBD1 matching over 8 bases. V was pared by 6 bases and J by 0 bases, with 14 bases of the junction left unmatched. The CDR3 has 17 amino acids. Germline values: CDR1 SQVTM, CDR2 ANQGSEA. CDR3 coding DNA: TGCAGCGTCCAGATGACAGGGGCCGCGACTAGCACAGATACGCAGTATTTT. Its translation: CSVQMTGAATSTDTQYF.

This clonotype showed up many times. The chain joins TRBV7-2 to TRBJ1-2; D is undetermined. The CDR3 runs to 15 residues. The germline gives CDR1 SGHTA, CDR2 FQGNSA. V gave up 1 base and J gave up 1 base, with 10 bases separating them. CDR3 in amino acids: CASSLELGHNYGYTF. DNA of the CDR3: TGTGCCAGCAGCTTAGAGCTAGGGCATAACTATGGCTACACCTTC.

This clonotype was counted once. V usage is TRBV11-2 and J usage is TRBJ2-5; D not certain. Germline assignment: CDR1 SGHAT and CDR2 FQNNGV. With 5 bases removed from V and 1 base from J, the gap between germline ends came to 11 bases. This CDR3 spans 14 amino acids. Here the CDR3 reads CASSLSIPQETQYF. Here the CDR3 DNA reads TGTGCCAGCAGCCTATCAATACCCCAAGAGACCCAGTACTTC.

Concerning this clonotype itself: The CDR3 does not end in the conserved phenylalanine or tryptophan, so this is likely a read error. The J gene is TRBJ2-4, the V gene TRBV7-2, with D possibly matching TRBD1 (5 bases). V was trimmed by 3 bases and J by 5 bases, leaving 8 bases between them. From germline, CDR1 is SGHTA and CDR2 FQGNSA. CDR3 size: 13 residues. The CDR3 is CASSFPGQNIQYL. The CDR3 nucleotides read TGTGCCAGCAGCTTCCCAGGGCAAAACATTCAGTACCTC.

This clonotype was seen repeatedly, ten times or more. The chain uses TRBV12-3 or TRBV12-4 and TRBJ2-7; 7 nucleotides agree with TRBD1. The V segment lost 3 bases and the J segment 1 base; nucleotides outside the gene matches: 6. This CDR3 is built from 15 residues. The CDR3 sequence: CASSFGGRGSYEQYF. The CDR3 DNA sequence: TGTGCCAGCAGTTTTGGGGGCAGGGGGTCCTACGAGCAGTACTTC.

This clonotype has more than one count but fewer than ten. The CDR3 sequence is CASSVGAGGYTEAFF. The CDR3 nucleotides are TGTGCCAGCAGCGTAGGAGCAGGGGGCTACACTGAAGCTTTCTTT. This chain links TRBV9 with TRBJ1-1; TRBD1 matches at 8 bases. With V trimmed by 0 bases and J by 3 bases, 4 bases remained unmatched. The CDR3 is 15 residues long. Germline CDR1 and CDR2: SGDLS and YYNGEE.

V and J are TRBV19 and TRBJ2-3, with D tentatively TRBD2 (5 bases). Germline values: CDR1 LNHDA, CDR2 SQIVND (reference sequence). This CDR3 is built from 14 residues. V was clipped by 4 bases and J by 6 bases, with 14 bases between them. The CDR3: CASSSWPREDTQYF. CDR3 DNA: TGTGCCAGTAGTAGTTGGCCGAGGGAGGATACGCAGTATTTT.

This clonotype was counted between two and nine times. This sequence joins TRBV19 and TRBJ1-1, with D perhaps TRBD1 (5 bases). CDR1 is LNHDA and CDR2 is SQIVND in the germline V gene (reference sequence). The ends were cut back, 5 bases at V and 5 bases at J, with 12 bases in the middle. This CDR3 region has 13 residues. The chain's CDR3 is CASSSQSGTEAFF. The CDR3 nucleotides are TGTGCCAGTAGTTCTCAGTCAGGGACTGAAGCTTTCTTT.

This clonotype was observed at least ten times. The V gene is TRBV11-2, the J gene TRBJ1-5; TRBD1 aligns across 10 bases. This CDR3 is 19 amino acids long. V shed 0 bases, J shed 7 bases, and the junction held 15 bases outside the gene matches. Looked up from germline, CDR1 is SGHAT and CDR2 is FQNNGV. The CDR3 reads CASSLEYIGDRGRQQPQHF. The CDR3, as DNA: TGTGCCAGCAGCTTAGAGTATATCGGTGACAGGGGGCGCCAACAGCCCCAGCATTTT. Filled out from reference TRBV11-2 and TRBJ1-5, the complete variable domain reads EAGVAQSPRYKIIEKRQSVAFWCNPISGHATLYWYQQILGQGPKLLIQFQNNGVVDDSQLPKDRFSAERLKGVDSTLKIQPAKLEDSAVYLCASSLEYIGDRGRQQPQHFGDGTRLSIL.

This clonotype was seen many times. The chain links TRBV5-5 to TRBJ2-7; D not certain. The germline V and J ends were trimmed by 7 bases and 1 base, with 9 bases remaining between them. The CDR3 extends over 12 amino acids. Germline CDR1 is SGHKS and CDR2 is YYEKEE (reference sequence). In DNA, the CDR3 is TGTGCCAGCGTGGCGCGATCCTACGAGCAGTACTTC. Its translation is CASVARSYEQYF.

The rearrangement links TRBV3-1 to TRBJ2-1; 7 bases map to TRBD1. J gave up 2 bases and V 4 bases, and 5 bases lay outside the gene matches. Germline V CDR1 and CDR2: LGHDT, YNNKEL (reference sequence). The CDR3 runs to 15 residues. Here the CDR3 DNA reads TGTGCCAGCAGCCCGGTCGACAGGGCCTACAATGAGCAGTTCTTC. Its protein is CASSPVDRAYNEQFF.

The genes are TRBV7-8 and TRBJ2-3; possibly TRBD2 for D (6 bases). Trimming left V 1 base short and J 0 bases short, with 14 bases between. The CDR3 totals 17 residues. Looked up from germline, CDR1 is SGHVS and CDR2 is FQNEAQ. CDR3 in DNA: TGTGCCAGCAGCTTAGGGTCCAGCGGGCTTAGCACAGATACGCAGTATTTT. Protein sequence: CASSLGSSGLSTDTQYF.

Turning to this clonotype: The junction departs from germline at one end; a sequencing error may be responsible. The V and J genes are TRBV5-4 and TRBJ2-7, with D perhaps being TRBD1 or TRBD2 (6 bases each). This CDR3 has 15 residues. Per germline, CDR1 SGHNT and CDR2 YYREEE (reference sequence). In DNA form, the CDR3 reads TGTGCCGGCAGCCCAGGAGGGGGAGCTTCTCTCGAGCAGTACTTC. It encodes CAGSPGGGASLEQYF.

The sample holds many counts of this clonotype. The gene calls are TRBV28 and TRBJ2-1; 11 bases agree with TRBD2. The CDR3 runs to 15 residues. Trimming at V came to 3 bases and at J to 7 bases, leaving 5 bases not matched to a gene. The V gene's germline CDR1 is MDHEN and CDR2 SYDVKM. The CDR3, as DNA: TGTGCCAGCAGTTTGGGACTAGCGGCCCCAAATGAGCAGTTCTTC. Translated: CASSLGLAAPNEQFF.

This clonotype was counted ten times or more. The chain joins TRBV6-1 to TRBJ2-1, with 9 positions matching TRBD2. The CDR3 extends over 14 amino acids. The ends lost 5 bases at V and 8 bases at J; junction bases unmatched: 7. Germline V gene sequence: CDR1 MNHNS, CDR2 SASEGT. The CDR3 region has the DNA TGTGCCAGCAGTCCTAGCGGGGCGCCGGATGAGCAGTTCTTC. Translated, it gives CASSPSGAPDEQFF.

The V call is TRBV29-1, the J call TRBJ2-4, with 9 bases that match TRBD2. The trim removed 6 bases at V and 1 base at J, leaving 19 bases unmatched. There are 19 residues in the CDR3. Germline lookup yields CDR1 SQVTM and CDR2 ANQGSEA. The CDR3 is CSVSLRLADPAVAKNIQYF. DNA for the CDR3: TGCAGCGTCTCTCTGAGACTAGCGGACCCGGCGGTGGCCAAAAACATTCAGTACTTC.

This clonotype turned up a few times. This rearrangement joins TRBV27 to TRBJ2-1; unclear D gene. The V gene lost 1 base and the J gene lost 1 base, with 5 bases spanning the gap. Germline V lookup: CDR1 MNHEY, CDR2 SMNVEV (reference sequence). The CDR3 extends over 14 amino acids. CDR3: CASSLFGSYNEQFF. For the CDR3, the DNA is TGTGCCAGCAGTTTATTTGGGTCCTACAATGAGCAGTTCTTC.